The 31 T cell receptor beta chains listed next were all sequenced from one sample in a study of tumor T cells in aggressive B-cell lymphoma. TCRdb's table, derived via immunoSEQ multiplex PCR, lists solely in-frame clones and lacks some. The sample yields about 3,000 clones, roughly 86% seen once. The sequencing input was tumor tissue. The receptors originated from an adult with diffuse large B cell lymphoma.

The rearrangement joins TRBV5-1 to TRBJ1-1; D may be TRBD1 (5 bases). Deletions cut 8 bases from V and 0 bases from J, with 20 bases between. Germline V gene data show CDR1 as SGHRS and CDR2 as YFSETQ. The CDR3 loop spans 16 amino acids. As DNA, the CDR3 is TGCGCCAGTCTCGCGGGGGGAAAGGGAGTGAACACTGAAGCTTTCTTT. Amino acids: CASLAGGKGVNTEAFF.

This chain joins TRBV25-1 and TRBJ2-1; D remains unclear. CDR1 is MGHDK, CDR2 SYGVNS, per germline. Trimming pared 9 bases from V and 8 bases from J, leaving 8 bases between. This CDR3 is built from 10 residues. CDR3 nucleotide sequence: TGTGCCAGTGGCTGGTATGAGCAGTTCTTC. Encoded protein: CASGWYEQFF.

V and J are TRBV27 and TRBJ2-1; tentatively, D is TRBD2 (5 bases). Trimming cost V 3 bases and J 9 bases, with 12 bases left between them. CDR1 is MNHEY, CDR2 SMNVEV, per germline (reference sequence). The CDR3 sequence is 13 residues long. For the CDR3, the DNA is TGTGCCAGCAGTTTCCTGGGGAGCAGTGAGCAGTTCTTC. Protein product: CASSFLGSSEQFF.

In this sample, this clone turned up a few times. The chain recombines TRBV29-1 with TRBJ1-2; D is unresolved. V lost 5 bases and J lost 5, with 6 bases in between. The CDR3 is 10 residues long. Per germline, CDR1 SQVTM and CDR2 ANQGSEA. The CDR3 reads CSVSPYGYTF. The CDR3 DNA is TGCAGCGTTTCCCCTTATGGCTACACCTTC.

The chain recombines TRBV9 with TRBJ1-1, with D possibly being TRBD1 (6 bases). The CDR3 consists of 15 residues. V gave up 6 bases and J gave up 3 bases, with 18 bases separating them. The germline V gene encodes CDR1 SGDLS and CDR2 YYNGEE. The CDR3: CASTRYGGADTEAFF. The CDR3 DNA is TGTGCCAGCACCCGCTATGGGGGGGCTGACACTGAAGCTTTCTTT.

This clone came up a few times. V and J are TRBV5-1 and TRBJ1-1; tentative D call: TRBD1 (6 bases). The CDR3 loop spans 15 amino acids. Trimming took off 0 bases at V and 1 base at J, with 10 bases between the two ends. Looked up from germline, CDR1 is SGHRS and CDR2 is YFSETQ. CDR3 bases: TGCGCCAGCAGCTTGGACGTGGGGGCGAACACTGAAGCTTTCTTT. Amino acids: CASSLDVGANTEAFF.

In the case of this clone: Other DNA sequences of this sample code for an identical CDR3. CDR3 coding DNA: TGTGCCAGCAGTTTCACACAGGACAATGAGCAGTTCTTC. This encodes CASSFTQDNEQFF. This chain joins TRBV27 and TRBJ2-1, with D maybe TRBD1 (5 bases). The CDR3 length is 13 residues. Trimming left V 3 bases short and J 5 bases short, with 8 bases between. Germline CDR1 and CDR2: MNHEY and SMNVEV (reference sequence).

The chain couples TRBV9 to TRBJ1-3, with 12 bases aligning to TRBD1. The CDR3 has 20 amino acids. Germline V lookup: CDR1 SGDLS, CDR2 YYNGEE. With V trimmed by 4 bases and J by 0 bases, 14 bases remained unmatched. CDR3 in amino acids: CASSSRMGQGAASSGNTIYF. The CDR3 nucleotides read TGTGCCAGCAGCTCCCGCATGGGACAGGGGGCTGCAAGCTCTGGAAACACCATATATTTT.

The CDR3: CASSLLAGGHTGELFF. As DNA, the CDR3 is TGTGCCAGCAGTTTATTAGCGGGAGGCCACACCGGGGAGCTGTTTTTT. The chain is built from TRBV27 and TRBJ2-2; 10 positions agree with TRBD2. V was pared by 1 base and J by 3 bases, with 2 bases of the junction left unmatched. The CDR3 sequence is 16 residues long. CDR1 is MNHEY, CDR2 SMNVEV, per germline (reference sequence).

This chain uses TRBV7-2 with TRBJ2-7, with a tentative D call TRBD1 (5 bases). Trimming removed 1 base at V and 1 base at J, with 14 bases between. Looked up from germline, CDR1 is SGHTA and CDR2 is FQGNSA. The length of the CDR3 is 16 residues. CDR3 nucleotide sequence: TGTGCCAGCAGCTTAGATGTGCAGGGCATATCCTACGAGCAGTACTTC. It yields the protein CASSLDVQGISYEQYF.

This chain uses TRBV6-1 with TRBJ1-3; the D gene is possibly TRBD1 (5 bases). The germline V gene encodes CDR1 MNHNS and CDR2 SASEGT. The CDR3 consists of 14 residues. The ends were cut back, 8 bases at V and 0 bases at J, with 11 bases in the middle. The CDR3 reads CASPGLVSGNTIYF. CDR3 DNA sequence: TGTGCCAGCCCGGGACTTGTCTCTGGAAACACCATATATTTT.

The chain uses TRBV5-6 and TRBJ1-1; TRBD1 matches at 9 bases. There are 19 residues in the CDR3. Per the germline V gene, CDR1 is SGHDT and CDR2 is YYEEEE. Trimming removed 1 base from V and 3 bases from J; junction bases left unmatched: 16. CDR3 sequence: CASSLWGQGGELGDTEAFF. The CDR3 bases are TGTGCCAGCAGCTTGTGGGGACAGGGAGGAGAACTTGGGGACACTGAAGCTTTCTTT.

The J gene is TRBJ2-3, the V gene TRBV5-8, with a weak D call TRBD1 (6 bases). The CDR3 contains 13 residues. Germline V lookup: CDR1 SGHTS, CDR2 YDEGEE. Trimming shortened V by 0 bases and J by 9 bases, and 11 bases separated the two germline ends. The CDR3 nucleotides read TGTGCCAGCAGCTTGGGGGGGCAGGACACGCAGTATTTT. Translated, it gives CASSLGGQDTQYF. The full variable domain, its missing parts supplied by reference TRBV5-8 and TRBJ2-3, is EAGVTQSPTHLIKTRGQQATLRCSPISGHTSVYWYQQALGLGLQFLLWYDEGEERNRGNFPPRFSGRQFPNYSSELNVNALELEDSALYLCASSLGGQDTQYFGPGTRLTVL.

This rearrangement joins TRBV5-4 to TRBJ2-6; the D gene is possibly TRBD2 (5 bases). V was cut by 4 bases and J by 0 bases, with 8 bases left in between. The CDR3 totals 15 residues. Germline V gives CDR1 SGHNT, CDR2 YYREEE (reference sequence). CDR3 bases: TGTGCCAGCAGCCGGGAACTCTCTGGGGCCAACGTCCTGACTTTC. Amino acids: CASSRELSGANVLTF.

This clone has a handful of counts. The V call is TRBV7-2, the J call TRBJ2-1; D gene unclear. The ends were cut back, 3 bases at V and 0 bases at J, with 3 bases in the middle. The length of the CDR3 is 13 residues. Germline values: CDR1 SGHTA, CDR2 FQGNSA. In nucleotides, the CDR3 is TGTGCCAGCAGCTTGAGCTCCTACAATGAGCAGTTCTTC. Translated, it gives CASSLSSYNEQFF.

The V gene is TRBV7-8, the J gene TRBJ2-7; D is unresolved. V lost 3 bases and J lost 6, with 6 bases in between. The CDR3 covers 11 residues. CDR1 and CDR2 (germline): SGHVS, FQNEAQ. CDR3 in amino acids: CASSLYSEQYF. CDR3 in DNA: TGTGCCAGCAGCTTGTACAGCGAGCAGTACTTC.

This clone was picked up one time. DNA for the CDR3: TGTGCCAGTAGTATAGGCGCTGAAGCTTTCTTT. Its translation is CASSIGAEAFF. J is TRBJ1-1 and V is TRBV19; D not resolved. Germline assignment: CDR1 LNHDA and CDR2 SQIVND (reference sequence). V dropped 1 base and J dropped 6 bases, with 3 bases sitting between them. The CDR3 runs 11 residues. The full variable domain, with the rest looked up from reference TRBV19 and TRBJ1-1, is DGGITQSPKYLFRKEGQNVTLSCEQNLNHDAMYWYRQDPGQGLRLIYYSQIVNDFQKGDIAEGYSVSREKKESFPLTVTSAQKNPTAFYLCASSIGAEAFFGQGTRLTVV.

The rearrangement joins TRBV18 to TRBJ2-3, with D possibly TRBD2 on 6 matching bases. Germline V gene lookup returns CDR1 KGHSH and CDR2 LQKENI. CDR3 length: 16 residues. V shed 4 bases and J shed 3 bases, with 17 bases lying between them. CDR3 amino acids: CASSLQDGGVTDTQYF. The CDR3 DNA follows: TGTGCCAGCTCACTCCAAGACGGGGGTGTGACAGATACGCAGTATTTT.

This CDR3 is CASSLEVTGEGQPQHF. The CDR3 DNA follows: TGTGCCAGCAGCTTAGAAGTGACAGGGGAAGGCCAGCCCCAGCATTTT. V is TRBV7-2 and J is TRBJ1-5; TRBD1 matches 8 bases. CDR1 is SGHTA, CDR2 FQGNSA, per germline. V lost 1 base to trimming and J lost 7 bases; unmatched junction nucleotides: 9. The CDR3 runs to 16 residues.

This chain joins TRBV6-6 and TRBJ1-1; no clear D gene. Germline V gene lookup returns CDR1 MNHNY and CDR2 SVGAGI (reference sequence). The ends were cut back, 7 bases at V and 5 bases at J, with 11 bases in the middle. This CDR3 has 12 residues. The CDR3 region has the DNA TGTGCCAGCATGCCCGGAGGGACTGAAGCTTTCTTT. The encoded protein is CASMPGGTEAFF.

The rearrangement joins TRBV5-1 to TRBJ2-3, with 7 bases fitting TRBD1. Germline CDR1 SGHRS, CDR2 YFSETQ. The CDR3 has 13 amino acids. Unmatched junction bases numbered 7, after V lost 0 bases and J lost 12 bases. This CDR3 is CASSLEEGGDQYF. CDR3 nucleotide sequence: TGCGCCAGCAGCTTGGAGGAAGGGGGCGATCAGTATTTT.

This clone was seen just once. The rearrangement uses TRBV5-1 and TRBJ1-1; 9 bases align to TRBD1. V lost 0 bases to trimming and J lost 11 bases; unmatched junction nucleotides: 11. CDR3 length: 15 residues. Germline values: CDR1 SGHRS, CDR2 YFSETQ. DNA for the CDR3: TGCGCCAGCAGCTTGGATCCGGGACAGGGCTTGATGGCTTTCTTT. This encodes CASSLDPGQGLMAFF.

The chain recombines TRBV11-3 with TRBJ2-7; the D gene is possibly TRBD1 (5 bases). Germline-derived CDR1 and CDR2 are SGHNT and YENEEA. The CDR3 has 13 amino acids. The V end lost 6 bases, the J end lost 4 bases, and 13 bases lay between the germline ends. The CDR3 DNA is TGTGCCAGCAGTCGCGACAGTCCATACGAGCAGTACTTC. Translated, it gives CASSRDSPYEQYF.

V usage is TRBV11-1 and J usage is TRBJ1-1; possibly TRBD1 for D (5 bases). The CDR3 consists of 13 residues. Germline CDR1 and CDR2: SGHAT and FQDESV (reference sequence). The ends were cut back, 3 bases at V and 3 bases at J, with 8 bases in the middle. The CDR3 loop is CASSFEQDTEAFF. For the CDR3, the DNA is TGTGCCAGCAGCTTCGAACAGGACACTGAAGCTTTCTTT.

V is TRBV11-3 and J is TRBJ2-1; weak D call: TRBD2 (5 bases). Per the germline V gene, CDR1 is SGHNT and CDR2 is YENEEA. The CDR3 is 14 residues long. V lost 5 bases, J lost 11 bases, and 19 bases lay in between. The chain's CDR3 is CASSLEGATHKQFF. The CDR3 DNA reads as TGTGCCAGCAGCCTCGAGGGCGCAACCCATAAGCAGTTCTTC.

V usage is TRBV18 and J usage is TRBJ2-5; no definite D call. Germline V lookup: CDR1 KGHSH, CDR2 LQKENI. V lost 3 bases, J lost 4 bases, and 9 bases lay in between. This CDR3 has 13 amino acids. CDR3 sequence reads: CASSPTGGETQYF. CDR3 in DNA: TGTGCCAGCTCACCCACTGGTGGAGAGACCCAGTACTTC.

The chain employs TRBV23-1 and TRBJ2-3, with D maybe TRBD1 (6 bases). TRBV23-1 is classed as an ORF, of uncertain function. The V gene lost 2 bases and the J gene lost 2 bases, with 20 bases spanning the gap. The CDR3 contains 18 residues. CDR3 sequence reads: CASSQENRRTVSTDTQYF. DNA of the CDR3: TGCGCCAGCAGTCAAGAGAACCGCCGGACAGTCTCCACAGATACGCAGTATTTT.

The chain uses TRBV27 and TRBJ2-3, with D uncertain. From germline, CDR1 is MNHEY and CDR2 SMNVEV (reference sequence). The CDR3 spans 14 residues. Trimming pared 2 bases from V and 8 bases from J, leaving 14 bases between. The CDR3 loop is CASSLRLSGRTQYF. The CDR3 DNA reads as TGTGCCAGCAGTTTAAGATTGAGTGGGCGTACGCAGTATTTT.

The chain combines TRBV4-1 with TRBJ2-7, with a possible D match to TRBD2 (5 bases). The V end lost 4 bases, the J end lost 0 bases, and 16 bases lay between the germline ends. The CDR3 totals 16 residues. Looked up from germline, CDR1 is MGHRA and CDR2 is YSYEKL. The CDR3 bases are TGCGCCAGCAGCCGGGCGGACGGGGAAAGCTCCTACGAGCAGTACTTC. Its protein product is CASSRADGESSYEQYF.

This clone showed up just a few times. This rearrangement joins TRBV9 to TRBJ2-1; TRBD1 matches 7 bases. V lost 6 bases to trimming and J lost 4 bases; unmatched junction nucleotides: 7. Germline CDR1 SGDLS, CDR2 YYNGEE. The CDR3 has 14 residues. The CDR3 loop is CASNLRDSYNEQFF. The CDR3 DNA reads TGTGCCAGCAACTTACGGGACAGTTACAATGAGCAGTTCTTC.

This rearrangement joins TRBV7-9 to TRBJ2-7, with 8 bases that match TRBD2. V lost 6 bases to trimming and J lost 4 bases; unmatched junction nucleotides: 8. Per the germline V gene, CDR1 is SEHNR and CDR2 is FQNEAQ (reference sequence). The CDR3 is 14 residues long. The chain's CDR3 is CASRAGGEEYEQYF. CDR3 sequence (DNA): TGTGCCAGCAGGGCCGGGGGGGAGGAGTACGAGCAGTACTTC.